The 14 T cell receptor beta chains given below trace back to one sample, sequenced in a study of glioma-infiltrating T cells after dendritic cell vaccination (TCRdb year 2016). Receptors were amplified or captured by the immunoSEQ multiplex PCR assay. What TCRdb holds here is the immuneACCESS table cut down to in-frame rearrangements. Part of the clones is not present; checked against another copy, under half of the missing clones reflect an unresolved V gene, and the others are unexplained. The sample profile shows 95,000 to 110,000 clones; roughly 80% of them were found once. Roughly 12% of the sample belongs to the ten largest clones. The material sequenced was blood, taken before dendritic cell vaccination. Every receptor here comes from a human donor with glioblastoma.

The chain carries TRBV7-2 and TRBJ2-5, with TRBD2 identical over 7 bases. Per the germline V gene, CDR1 is SGHTA and CDR2 is FQGNSA. V lost 1 base, J lost 3 bases, and 2 bases stayed unmatched. The CDR3 is 14 residues long. The CDR3 protein is CASSLGRGEETQYF. Here the CDR3 DNA reads TGTGCCAGCAGCTTAGGACGGGGGGAAGAGACCCAGTACTTC.

V gene TRBV18 combines with J gene TRBJ1-5; D not certain. The V end was cut by 6 bases, the J end by 2 bases, with 11 bases between. Germline V gives CDR1 KGHSH, CDR2 LQKENI. CDR3 size: 14 residues. The CDR3 bases are TGTGCCAGCTCCCCGGTCGGTGGCAATCAGCCCCAGCATTTT. This translates into CASSPVGGNQPQHF.

The V and J genes are TRBV4-1 and TRBJ2-7, with TRBD1 as a possible D gene (6 bases). Looked up from germline, CDR1 is MGHRA and CDR2 is YSYEKL. The CDR3 length is 14 residues. Trimming shortened V by 2 bases and J by 3 bases, and 11 bases separated the two germline ends. This chain's CDR3 is CASSQPIQGYEQYF. CDR3 DNA: TGCGCCAGCAGCCAACCTATACAGGGCTACGAGCAGTACTTC.

The rearrangement joins TRBV7-6 to TRBJ2-7; D possibly corresponds to TRBD2 (5 bases). Germline CDR1 reads SGHVS; CDR2 reads FNYEAQ. This CDR3 has 13 amino acids. Trimming stripped 5 bases from V and 4 bases from J, with 12 bases between. The CDR3 sequence is CASSLYSGYEQYF. The CDR3 nucleotides read TGTGCCAGCAGCCTTTACTCGGGGTACGAGCAGTACTTC.

This chain joins TRBV6-1 and TRBJ1-4, with D maybe TRBD1 (6 bases). Germline assignment: CDR1 MNHNS and CDR2 SASEGT. The CDR3 has 16 amino acids. The V and J ends lost 1 base and 10 bases respectively, with 19 bases between them. DNA of the CDR3: TGTGCCAGCAGTGAAGGGGGAGGGGACACTGTCGGAAAACTGTTTTTT. It is translated as CASSEGGGDTVGKLFF.

The CDR3 DNA follows: TGTGCCAGCTCACCACGGTCTAGGCAGAACACTGAAGCTTTCTTT. Its protein product is CASSPRSRQNTEAFF. The chain joins TRBV18 to TRBJ1-1, with D hard to call. Trimming took 1 base from V and 1 from J, leaving 10 bases between them. The CDR3 length is 15 residues. Germline assignment: CDR1 KGHSH and CDR2 LQKENI. The full variable domain, its missing parts supplied by reference TRBV18 and TRBJ1-1, is NAGVMQNPRHLVRRRGQEARLRCSPMKGHSHVYWYRQLPEEGLKFMVYLQKENIIDESGMPKERFSAEFPKEGPSILRIQQVVRGDSAAYFCASSPRSRQNTEAFFGQGTRLTVV.

This CDR3 is CASSAPGQGAGGYTF. CDR3 sequence (DNA): TGTGCCAGCAGCGCTCCGGGACAGGGGGCAGGTGGCTACACCTTC. This sequence joins TRBV6-5 and TRBJ1-2, with 12 bases identical to TRBD1. The length of the CDR3 is 15 residues. CDR1 and CDR2 from the germline V gene are MNHEY and SVGAGI. V shed 6 bases and J 7 bases; nucleotides not matched to a gene: 9.

This clone came up once. This chain uses TRBV7-9 with TRBJ1-2, with 8 bases aligning to TRBD1. The CDR3 runs 16 residues. The germline gives CDR1 SEHNR, CDR2 FQNEAQ (reference sequence). The trim removed 5 bases at V and 6 bases at J, leaving 14 bases unmatched. Here the CDR3 DNA reads TGTGCCAGCAGCCCCCCCGGCGTCAGGGGGCTAGATGGCTACACCTTC. Protein sequence: CASSPPGVRGLDGYTF. The variable domain in full, with the rest retrieved from reference TRBV7-9 and TRBJ1-2, is DTGVSQNPRHKITKRGQNVTFRCDPISEHNRLYWYRQTLGQGPEFLTYFQNEAQLEKSRLLSDRFSAERPKGSFSTLEIQRTEQGDSAMYLCASSPPGVRGLDGYTFGSGTRLTVV.

The V gene is TRBV6-7, the J gene TRBJ1-1; tentative D call: TRBD1 (5 bases). TRBV6-7 is an ORF, and what it does is uncertain. The CDR3 runs 19 residues. The V end lost 4 bases, the J end lost 1 base, and 25 bases lay between the germline ends. The CDR3 DNA follows: TGTGCCAGCAGTTTCACGGGAGAGGGTCGGGGACGTGGGAACACTGAAGCTTTCTTT. Its translation is CASSFTGEGRGRGNTEAFF.

CDR3 nucleotide sequence: TGTGCCAGTAGTACGACAGGGGAAGCTTTCTTT. This encodes CASSTTGEAFF. V gene TRBV19 combines with J gene TRBJ1-1; 7 nucleotides agree with TRBD1. This CDR3 is 11 amino acids long. Germline values: CDR1 LNHDA, CDR2 SQIVND (reference sequence). Trimming cost V 4 bases and J 8 bases; bases outside gene matches: 1.

The gene calls are TRBV10-3 and TRBJ1-5; D possibly corresponds to TRBD1 (6 bases). This CDR3 is built from 15 residues. In germline, CDR1 is ENHRY, CDR2 SYGVKD. Trimming took 5 bases from V and 3 from J, leaving 14 bases between them. CDR3 amino acids: CAISREQGINQPQHF. CDR3 bases: TGTGCCATCAGTCGAGAACAGGGAATCAATCAGCCCCAGCATTTT.

This clone has only a few counts. This chain uses TRBV2 with TRBJ1-3; the D gene is possibly TRBD1 (5 bases). Germline-derived CDR1 and CDR2 are SNHLY and FYNNEI. The length of the CDR3 is 15 residues. Trimming cost V 6 bases and J 0 bases, with 12 bases left between them. This chain's CDR3 is CASRAGHLSGNTIYF. CDR3 in DNA: TGTGCCAGCAGGGCAGGGCATCTCTCTGGAAACACCATATATTTT.

CDR3 nucleotides: TGTGCCTGGAGTGCGACCGGACAGTATGGCTACACCTTC. This gives the protein CAWSATGQYGYTF. The chain is built from TRBV30 and TRBJ1-2; maybe TRBD1 (6 bases). In germline, CDR1 is GTSNPN, CDR2 SVGIG (reference sequence). CDR3 size: 13 residues. V was trimmed by 1 base and J by 5 bases, leaving 11 bases between them.

This clone appeared a few times. The chain uses TRBV7-6 and TRBJ1-3; 9 positions match TRBD1. From germline, CDR1 is SGHVS and CDR2 FNYEAQ. V dropped 5 bases and J dropped 5; count of bases not matched to a gene: 7. This CDR3 comprises 15 residues. The CDR3 protein is CASSRDRGRRNTIYF. DNA for the CDR3: TGTGCCAGCAGCCGAGACAGGGGGAGAAGAAACACCATATATTTT. The whole variable domain, filled in from reference TRBV7-6 and TRBJ1-3, reads GAGVSQSPRYKVTKRGQDVALRCDPISGHVSLYWYRQALGQGPEFLTYFNYEAQQDKSGLPNDRFSAERPEGSISTLTIQRTEQRDSAMYRCASSRDRGRRNTIYFGEGSWLTVV.